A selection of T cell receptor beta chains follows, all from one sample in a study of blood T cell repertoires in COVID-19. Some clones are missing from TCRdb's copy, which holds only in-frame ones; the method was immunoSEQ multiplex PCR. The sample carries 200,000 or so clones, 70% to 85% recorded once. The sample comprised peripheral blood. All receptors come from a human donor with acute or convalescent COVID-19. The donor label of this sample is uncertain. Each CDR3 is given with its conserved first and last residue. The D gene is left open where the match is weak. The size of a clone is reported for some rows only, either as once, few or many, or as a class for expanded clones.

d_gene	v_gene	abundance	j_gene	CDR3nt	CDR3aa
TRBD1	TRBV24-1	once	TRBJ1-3	TGTGCCACCAGTGATTCCTCCCCCGGGACAGTAGGAAACACCATATATTTT	CATSDSSPGTVGNTIYF
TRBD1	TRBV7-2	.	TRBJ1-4	TGTGCCAGCAGCCTAGTGACAGGGCTTGGGGAAAAACTGTTTTTT	CASSLVTGLGEKLFF
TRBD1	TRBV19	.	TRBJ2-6	TGTGCCAGTAGTATTAAGGGACAGGGGTATCCTGGGGCCAACGTCCTGACTTTC	CASSIKGQGYPGANVLTF
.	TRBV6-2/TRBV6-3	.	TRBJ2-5	TGTGCCAGCAGTAACGGGCCTGTGGAAGGGGTAGAGACCCAGTACTTC	CASSNGPVEGVETQYF
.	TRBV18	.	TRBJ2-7	TGTGCCAGCCACGGGAGCTCCTACGAGCAGTACTTC	CASHGSSYEQYF
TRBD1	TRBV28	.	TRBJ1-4	TGTGCCAGCAGTACACCGGGACAGGGGGGCGAAAAACTGTTTTTT	CASSTPGQGGEKLFF
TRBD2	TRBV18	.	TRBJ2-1	TGTGCCAGCTCACCACCGTCACTAGCGGGAGATGAGCAGTTCTTC	CASSPPSLAGDEQFF
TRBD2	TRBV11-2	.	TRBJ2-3	TGTGCCAGCAGCCCGGGACTAGTGGATACGCAGTATTTT	CASSPGLVDTQYF
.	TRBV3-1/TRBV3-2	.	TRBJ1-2	TGTGCCAGCAGCCAAGATCGGGGGGGGCCCGACTATGGCTACACCTTC	CASSQDRGGPDYGYTF
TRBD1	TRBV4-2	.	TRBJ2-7	TGTGCCAGCAGCCAGGACAGGAGCCGCTACGAGCAGTACTTC	CASSQDRSRYEQYF
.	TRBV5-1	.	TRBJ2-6	TGCGCCAGCAGCTTGGGCAGGGCCTCCTCTGGGGCCAACGTCCTGACTTTC	CASSLGRASSGANVLTF
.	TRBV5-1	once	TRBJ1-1	TGCGCCAGCAGCTTGGGGGTTTCAGGGAACACTGAAGCTTTCTTT	CASSLGVSGNTEAFF
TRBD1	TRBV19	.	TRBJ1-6	TGTGCCAGTAGTGGATCGACAGGGGGTCGTTCACCCCTCCACTTT	CASSGSTGGRSPLHF
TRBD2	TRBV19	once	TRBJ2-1	TGTGCCAGTAGTAGTAGCGGGAGGGGCCGCAGCTCCTACAATGAGCAGTTCTTC	CASSSSGRGRSSYNEQFF
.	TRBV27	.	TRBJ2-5	TGTGCCAGCAGCAATCGAGTTAAATTCGCGGGACGGCAAGAGACCCAGTACTTC	CASSNRVKFAGRQETQYF
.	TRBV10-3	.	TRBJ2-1	TGTGCCATCAGTGACGGGGGTAAGAGACAAGGGTACAATGAGCAGTTCTTC	CAISDGGKRQGYNEQFF
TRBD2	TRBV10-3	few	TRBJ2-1	TGTGCCATCACGGGTAGCGGGAATAGGGAATCCTACAATGAGCAGTTCTTC	CAITGSGNRESYNEQFF
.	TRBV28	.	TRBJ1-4	TGTGCCAGCAGTTCGGGACAAGTACAGGAAAAACTGTTTTTT	CASSSGQVQEKLFF
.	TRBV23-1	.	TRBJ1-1	TGCGCCAGCAGTCAATCAGAACAGGCCAACACTGAAGCTTTCTTT	CASSQSEQANTEAFF
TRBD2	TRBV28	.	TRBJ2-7	TGTGCCAGCAGCCCCCCGGGACTAGCGGAGCAGTACTTC	CASSPPGLAEQYF
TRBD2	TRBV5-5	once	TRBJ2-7	TGTGCCAGCAGCCAACAGCCCGGACTAGCGGGAGGAAACGAGCAGTACTTC	CASSQQPGLAGGNEQYF
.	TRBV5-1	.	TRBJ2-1	TGCGCCAGCAGCTTGCAGGCATCCTACAATGAGCAGTTCTTC	CASSLQASYNEQFF
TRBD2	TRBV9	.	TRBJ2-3	TGTGCCAGCAGCCCTACCGCGGGGAGCGGGACCACAGATACGCAGTATTTT	CASSPTAGSGTTDTQYF
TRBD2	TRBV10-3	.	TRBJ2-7	TGTGCCATCAGTGCCACTAGCGGGAGATCCTACGAGCAGTACTTC	CAISATSGRSYEQYF
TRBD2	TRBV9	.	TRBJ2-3	TGTGCCAGCAGCGTCAGGGCTAGCGGGAGCGATACGCAGTATTTT	CASSVRASGSDTQYF
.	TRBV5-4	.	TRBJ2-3	TGTGCCAGCAGCTTGAGACAGGAGCGGGACACGCAGTATTTT	CASSLRQERDTQYF
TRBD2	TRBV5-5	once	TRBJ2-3	TGTGCCAGCAACTCAGTAGCGGGAGGGGACACAGATACGCAGTATTTT	CASNSVAGGDTDTQYF
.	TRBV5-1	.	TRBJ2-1	TGCGCCAGCAGGACTCGGAGCTCCTACAATGAGCAGTTCTTC	CASRTRSSYNEQFF
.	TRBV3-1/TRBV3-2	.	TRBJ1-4	TGTGCCAGCAGTCCCGACAGTGGATCTACGCAAAAACTGTTTTTT	CASSPDSGSTQKLFF
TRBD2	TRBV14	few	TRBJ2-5	TGTGCCAGCAGCCAAGGGTCTAGCGGGAGTACCGAGACCCAGTACTTC	CASSQGSSGSTETQYF
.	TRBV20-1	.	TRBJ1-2	TGCAGTGCCGGGGGTGATTGGGGCTACACCTTC	CSAGGDWGYTF
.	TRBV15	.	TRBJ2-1	TGTGCCACCAGGAGGGGCAGGGGCTCCTACAATGAGCAGTTCTTC	CATRRGRGSYNEQFF
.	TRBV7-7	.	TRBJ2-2	TGTGCCAGCAGCACCTGGCCACAGGGAAAGACCGGGGAGCTGTTTTTT	CASSTWPQGKTGELFF
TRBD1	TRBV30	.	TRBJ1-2	TGTGCCGATCGGACAGGGGGCGACTATGGCTACACCTTC	CADRTGGDYGYTF
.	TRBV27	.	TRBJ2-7	TGTGCCAGCAGTTCTGTGAGGAGGTCCTACGAGCAGTACTTC	CASSSVRRSYEQYF
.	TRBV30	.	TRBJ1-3	TGTGCCTGGAGTGTAGGACACGGCTCTGGAAACACCATATATTTT	CAWSVGHGSGNTIYF
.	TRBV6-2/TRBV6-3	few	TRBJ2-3	TGTGCCAGCAGTTATCAGGCTAAAAAGGTGGTACGCACAGATACGCAGTATTTT	CASSYQAKKVVRTDTQYF
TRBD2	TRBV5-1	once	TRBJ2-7	TGCGCCAGCACCCTTAGCGGGAGCTCCTACGAGCAGTACTTC	CASTLSGSSYEQYF
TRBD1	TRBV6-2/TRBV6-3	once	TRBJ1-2	TGTGCCAGCAGTTACCGGGACAGGGGTGGCTACACCTTC	CASSYRDRGGYTF
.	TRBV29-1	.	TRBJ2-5	TGCAGCGTTGTCATGGGCCTACGGGAGACCCAGTACTTC	CSVVMGLRETQYF
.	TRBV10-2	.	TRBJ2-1	TGCGCCAGCAGTGACGGTCGGAGGACCTACAATGAGCAGTTCTTC	CASSDGRRTYNEQFF